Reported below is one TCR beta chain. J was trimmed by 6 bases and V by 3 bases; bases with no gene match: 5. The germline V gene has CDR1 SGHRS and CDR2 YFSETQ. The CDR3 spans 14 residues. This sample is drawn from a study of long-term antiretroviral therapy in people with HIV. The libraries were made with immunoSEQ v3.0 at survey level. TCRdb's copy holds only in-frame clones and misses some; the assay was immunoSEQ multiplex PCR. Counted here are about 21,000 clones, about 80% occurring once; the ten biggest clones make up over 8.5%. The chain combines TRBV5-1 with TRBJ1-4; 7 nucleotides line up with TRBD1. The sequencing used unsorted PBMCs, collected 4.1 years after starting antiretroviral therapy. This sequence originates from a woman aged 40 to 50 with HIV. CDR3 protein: CASSYTGDDEKLFF. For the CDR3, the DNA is TGCGCCAGCAGCTATACAGGGGATGATGAAAAACTGTTTTTT.